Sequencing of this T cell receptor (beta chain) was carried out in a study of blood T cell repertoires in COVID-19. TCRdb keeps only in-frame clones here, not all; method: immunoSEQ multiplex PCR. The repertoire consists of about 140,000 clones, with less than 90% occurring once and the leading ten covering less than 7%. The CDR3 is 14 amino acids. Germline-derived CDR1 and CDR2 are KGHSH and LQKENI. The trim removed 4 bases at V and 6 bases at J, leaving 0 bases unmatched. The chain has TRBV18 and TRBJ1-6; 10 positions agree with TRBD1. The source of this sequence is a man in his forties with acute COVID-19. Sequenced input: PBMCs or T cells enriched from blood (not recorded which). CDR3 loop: CASSRDRGNSPLHF. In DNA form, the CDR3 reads TGTGCCAGCTCACGGGACAGGGGTAATTCACCCCTCCACTTT.